The entry below gives a single T cell receptor beta chain sequence along with its context. V lost 5 bases and J lost 7; bases outside the gene matches: 8. Germline V lookup: CDR1 SGHTA, CDR2 FQGNSA. This CDR3 spans 15 amino acids. The data derive from a study of blood T cell repertoires in COVID-19. Across the study: Samples came from the United States, Italy and Spain, spanning acute and convalescent COVID-19. Sample material is recorded as cDNA or gDNA derived from T cells, B-cell-depleted T cells, or PBMCs.

As originally analysed: Using reference gene primer amplification, nucleated cell counts were estimated. Measured with immunoSEQ multiplex PCR; TCRdb has only the in-frame clones, and not every one. The D gene and trimming were derived from the DNA, and the V and J assignments and clone size from that table. The profile shows 50,000 to 70,000 clones, 80% to 90% of them singletons. The clonotype was recovered from a woman in her 70s with active COVID-19. This chain connects TRBV7-2 to TRBJ1-6; 7 bases agree with TRBD1. Sample: peripheral blood. CDR3 coding DNA: TGTGCCAGCAGCCACAGTGCACAGGGGAATTCACCCCTCCACTTT. Translation gives CASSHSAQGNSPLHF. Together with reference TRBV7-2 and TRBJ1-6, the CDR3 gives the full variable domain: GAGVSQSPSNKVTEKGKDVELRCDPISGHTALYWYRQSLGQGLEFLIYFQGNSAPDKSGLPSDRFSAERTGGSVSTLTIQRTQQEDSAVYLCASSHSAQGNSPLHFGNGTRLTVT.